These T cell receptor beta chains were read from a single sample in a study of regulatory T cells in long-lasting Graves disease. MiXCR, applied by TCRdb to the multiplex PCR reads, yields one record per CDR3 protein. Of about 400,000 distinct CDR3 sequences listed, approximately 15% were seen once; the top ten hold over 7.5%. This same sample was also taken into another study, of T cells in Graves' hyperthyroidism and ophthalmopathy.

The sequenced sample was peripheral blood mononuclear cells (PBMCs), obtained at new diagnosis, from a patient treated with antithyroid drugs. The receptors derive from a woman aged 40 to 49 with Graves disease. CDR3s include the opening cysteine and the closing phenylalanine or tryptophan. The D gene is left open where the match is weak. Clone size is not always given. Where it is, it says once, few, many or a class for expanded clones.

cdr3_length,d_call,v_call,clone_size,j_call,cdr3_aa,cdr3_nt
15,TRBD2,TRBV12-3/TRBV12-4,many,TRBJ2-3,CASSPLAGEVDTQYF,TGTGCCAGCAGCCCCCTGGCGGGAGAGGTAGATACGCAGTATTTT
16,-,TRBV7-2,many,TRBJ2-3,CASSPYWDQATDTQYF,TGTGCCAGCAGCCCCTATTGGGACCAAGCCACAGATACGCAGTATTTT
15,TRBD1,TRBV19,many,TRBJ2-3,CATATGSASTDTQYF,TGTGCCACCGCGACAGGGAGTGCTAGCACAGATACGCAGTATTTT
16,-,TRBV20-1,-,TRBJ2-1,CSARDPVGSRRYEQFF,TGCAGTGCTAGAGATCCGGTGGGCTCGAGGAGATATGAGCAGTTCTTC
13,TRBD1,TRBV28,many,TRBJ2-1,CASGQGSYNEQFF,TGTGCCAGCGGACAGGGCTCCTACAATGAGCAGTTCTTC
15,-,TRBV12-5,many,TRBJ2-3,CASGSRVQGGDTQYF,TGTGCTAGTGGCTCCAGGGTACAGGGTGGGGATACGCAGTATTTT
16,-,TRBV11-1,-,TRBJ2-1,CASSPRGSSNYNEQFF,TGTGCCAGCAGCCCTAGGGGGAGTTCTAACTACAATGAGCAGTTCTTC
12,-,TRBV19,many,TRBJ2-1,CASSRGRNEQFF,TGTGCCAGTAGTAGGGGGCGGAATGAGCAGTTCTTC
14,-,TRBV11-2,many,TRBJ2-3,CASSPWASTDTQYF,TGTGCCAGCAGTCCGTGGGCTAGCACAGATACGCAGTATTTT
15,-,TRBV27,many,TRBJ1-6,CASSRGQPWNSPLHF,TGTGCCAGCAGTCGAGGACAGCCTTGGAATTCACCCCTCCACTTT
18,-,TRBV12-3/TRBV12-4,many,TRBJ2-1,CASTSPIVDRSSYNEQFF,TGTGCCAGCACCTCCCCAATAGTTGACCGGAGCTCCTACAATGAGCAGTTCTTC
15,-,TRBV7-8,-,TRBJ1-5,CASSPRAERGGGLEF,TGTGCCAGCAGCCCTAGGGCGGAGAGGGGGGGAGGTTTAGAATTT
16,-,TRBV20-1,-,TRBJ2-3,CSARAGEGGRTDTQYF,TGCAGTGCTAGAGCCGGGGAGGGGGGACGCACAGATACGCAGTATTTT
18,TRBD2,TRBV28,many,TRBJ2-3,CASSPGTSGRALGDTQYF,TGTGCCAGCAGTCCAGGGACTAGCGGGAGGGCCTTGGGAGATACGCAGTATTTT
17,TRBD2,TRBV6-2/TRBV6-3,-,TRBJ2-3,CASSYTTLAGGGDTQYF,TGTGCCAGCAGTTACACGACACTAGCGGGAGGGGGCGATACGCAGTATTTT
13,TRBD1,TRBV24-1,many,TRBJ1-1,CATQGEAGTEAFF,TGTGCCACCCAGGGGGAGGCGGGCACTGAAGCTTTCTTT
12,-,TRBV12-3/TRBV12-4,many,TRBJ1-2,CASSFGLYGYTF,TGTGCCAGCAGTTTCGGACTCTATGGCTACACCTTC
17,TRBD2,TRBV20-1,many,TRBJ2-3,CSARGGMGLAATDTQYF,TGCAGTGCTAGAGGGGGCATGGGACTAGCGGCCACAGATACGCAGTATTTT
14,-,TRBV4-2,once,TRBJ1-1,CASSHDSGNTEAFF,TGTGCCAGCAGCCACGACAGCGGGAACACTGAAGCTTTCTTT
14,-,TRBV6-5,few,TRBJ2-2,CASSYRADTGELFF,TGTGCCAGCAGTTACAGAGCGGACACCGGGGAGCTGTTTTTT
15,TRBD1,TRBV20-1,many,TRBJ2-5,CSAARQGPHQETQYF,TGCAGTGCCGCCAGACAGGGACCCCACCAAGAGACCCAGTACTTC
13,-,TRBV12-3/TRBV12-4,-,TRBJ1-1,CASSLGQGVGAFF,TGTGCCAGCAGTTTAGGGCAGGGAGTCGGAGCTTTCTTT
18,-,TRBV19,-,TRBJ1-4,CASSTPRDWRATNEKLFF,TGTGCCAGTAGTACCCCCCGGGACTGGAGAGCAACTAATGAAAAACTGTTTTTT
15,TRBD1,TRBV7-9,many,TRBJ2-1,CASSERQGVNNEQFF,TGTGCCAGCAGCGAAAGACAGGGGGTTAACAATGAGCAGTTCTTC
15,-,TRBV9,many,TRBJ1-1,CASSPGAYKNTEAFF,TGTGCCAGCAGCCCTGGCGCTTACAAGAACACTGAAGCTTTCTTT
15,-,TRBV7-2,many,TRBJ2-3,CASSLGGLGADTQYF,TGTGCCAGCAGCTTAGGGGGCTTGGGGGCAGATACGCAGTATTTT
12,-,TRBV4-1,-,TRBJ1-6,CASSGWGSPLHF,TGCGCCAGCAGCGGTTGGGGGTCACCCCTCCACTTT
15,-,TRBV6-2/TRBV6-3,many,TRBJ2-1,CATTPSLPTYNEQFF,TGTGCCACCACCCCATCCTTACCGACATACAATGAGCAGTTCTTC
12,-,TRBV7-9,many,TRBJ1-2,CASSLVSVGYTF,TGTGCCAGCAGCTTGGTCTCCGTTGGCTACACCTTC
16,-,TRBV3-1,-,TRBJ2-2,CASSRRDGYDTGELFF,TGTGCCAGCAGTCGGAGGGACGGCTACGACACCGGGGAGCTGTTTTTT
16,TRBD2,TRBV10-3,many,TRBJ2-7,CAISEFASGAPYEQYF,TGTGCCATCAGTGAGTTCGCTAGCGGGGCTCCCTACGAGCAGTACTTC
14,-,TRBV6-9,-,TRBJ1-2,CASSYDGANYGYTF,TGTGCCAGCAGTTACGATGGGGCTAACTATGGCTACACCTTC
14,TRBD1,TRBV28,few,TRBJ2-7,CASSAGAGGIEQYF,TGTGCCAGCAGTGCCGGGGCAGGGGGAATCGAGCAGTACTTC
17,TRBD2,TRBV5-1,many,TRBJ2-3,CASSLGTSGMSTDTQYF,TGCGCCAGCAGCTTGGGGACTAGCGGGATGAGCACAGATACGCAGTATTTT
17,-,TRBV28,many,TRBJ2-1,CASSPQSGGTPYNEQFF,TGTGCCAGCAGTCCCCAAAGTGGCGGGACGCCCTACAATGAGCAGTTCTTC
15,TRBD2,TRBV4-2,few,TRBJ2-1,CASSLRLAGASEQFF,TGTGCCAGCAGCCTGCGACTAGCGGGAGCTAGTGAGCAGTTCTTC
17,-,TRBV7-9,few,TRBJ2-1,CASSSYAGKVSSNEQFF,TGTGCCAGCAGCTCCTACGCAGGGAAAGTGTCCAGCAATGAGCAGTTCTTC
12,-,TRBV29-1,many,TRBJ2-7,CSVQEGIYEQYF,TGCAGCGTACAGGAGGGGATCTACGAGCAGTACTTC
15,TRBD2,TRBV20-1,many,TRBJ2-1,CSARLAGRGDNEQFF,TGCAGTGCTAGACTAGCGGGAAGGGGGGACAATGAGCAGTTCTTC
18,TRBD1,TRBV6-2/TRBV6-3,many,TRBJ1-1,CASSYVAGQHLTRTEAFF,TGTGCCAGCAGTTACGTGGCGGGACAGCACTTAACACGGACTGAAGCTTTCTTT
16,TRBD2,TRBV5-1,-,TRBJ2-3,CASRPLLAGVPDTQYF,TGCGCCAGCAGGCCCCTCCTAGCGGGAGTGCCAGATACGCAGTATTTT
13,-,TRBV28,few,TRBJ1-2,CASTLEDVVGYTF,TGTGCCAGCACCCTTGAGGACGTAGTTGGCTACACCTTC
15,TRBD1,TRBV11-2,-,TRBJ1-2,CASSPGQNLNYGYTF,TGTGCCAGCAGCCCGGGACAGAACTTGAACTATGGCTACACCTTC
14,-,TRBV7-3,many,TRBJ2-3,CASSLEGGPDTQYF,TGTGCCAGCAGCTTAGAAGGTGGTCCAGATACGCAGTATTTT
12,-,TRBV2,many,TRBJ2-3,CASRPNTDTQYF,TGTGCCAGCAGACCTAACACAGATACGCAGTATTTT
12,-,TRBV12-3/TRBV12-4,few,TRBJ2-1,CASSPVGDEQFF,TGTGCCAGCAGTCCAGTGGGTGATGAGCAGTTCTTC
16,TRBD1,TRBV18,few,TRBJ2-1,CASSPQGAGSYNEQFF,TGTGCCAGCTCACCACAGGGGGCTGGCTCCTACAATGAGCAGTTCTTC
15,-,TRBV11-2,many,TRBJ2-7,CASSLAGHPYREQYF,TGTGCCAGCAGCTTAGCGGGACACCCCTATCGGGAGCAGTACTTC
13,-,TRBV27,many,TRBJ1-2,CASRGEGNYGYTF,TGTGCCAGCAGGGGTGAGGGAAACTATGGCTACACCTTC
16,TRBD2,TRBV6-2/TRBV6-3,many,TRBJ2-1,CASSTGLAGVRNEQFF,TGTGCCAGCAGCACCGGACTAGCGGGAGTTCGGAATGAGCAGTTCTTC
15,-,TRBV7-2,few,TRBJ1-5,CASSLDPGLNQPQHF,TGTGCCAGCAGCTTAGACCCAGGCCTTAATCAGCCCCAGCATTTT
16,-,TRBV27,-,TRBJ2-7,CASSPPGRGGFYEQYF,TGTGCCAGCAGTCCGCCGGGCCGCGGAGGGTTCTACGAGCAGTACTTC
14,-,TRBV20-1,few,TRBJ1-5,CSAQRGVSNQPQHF,TGCAGTGCCCAAAGGGGTGTAAGCAATCAGCCCCAGCATTTT
13,-,TRBV7-2,many,TRBJ2-5,CASSFRILETQYF,TGTGCCAGCAGCTTCCGTATTTTGGAGACCCAGTACTTC